This record looks at one T cell receptor (beta chain) sequence and its context. These data originate in a study of shared clonotypes between healthy human individuals. For the study at large: Donors were a couple of women and a few men aged 18 to 49.

Assay: immunoSEQ multiplex PCR; the TCRdb copy retains only in-frame clones and omits some. The sample lists about 2 million clones; roughly 94% were seen once. Donors were healthy HIV-negative adults without recent acute infections or vaccinations. CDR3 size: 16 residues. Losses at the gene ends were 3 bases for V and 0 bases for J; bases not matched to a gene: 2. Germline values: CDR1 LNHNV, CDR2 YYDKDF (reference sequence). This TCR was sampled from a man aged 18 to 29 in good health. Sequenced material: naive CD4+ T cells sorted from blood. Subset given: CD45RA+ positively selected. The chain carries TRBV15 and TRBJ2-6; 7 bases are shared with TRBD2. This CDR3 reads CATSRGGNSGANVLTF. DNA for the CDR3: TGTGCCACCAGCAGGGGAGGGAACTCTGGGGCCAACGTCCTGACTTTC.